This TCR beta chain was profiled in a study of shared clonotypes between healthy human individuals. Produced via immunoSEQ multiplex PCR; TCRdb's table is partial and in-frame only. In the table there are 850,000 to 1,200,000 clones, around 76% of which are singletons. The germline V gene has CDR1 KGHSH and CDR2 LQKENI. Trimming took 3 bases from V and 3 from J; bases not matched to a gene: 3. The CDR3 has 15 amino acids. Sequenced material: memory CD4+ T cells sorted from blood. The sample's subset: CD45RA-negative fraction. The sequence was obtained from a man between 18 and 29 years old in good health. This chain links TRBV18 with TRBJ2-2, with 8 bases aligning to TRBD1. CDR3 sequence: CASSPGTGDTGELFF. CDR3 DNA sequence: TGTGCCAGCTCACCCGGGACAGGAGACACCGGGGAGCTGTTTTTT.